This T cell receptor (beta chain) originates from a study of blood T cell repertoires in COVID-19 (TCRdb year 2020). About the study as a whole: Samples covering the acute and convalescent phases of COVID-19 were provided by collaborators in the United States, Italy and Spain. The material from the prospective study consisted of cDNA or gDNA derived from T cells, B-cell-depleted T cells, or PBMCs. Deeply sampled blood TCRbeta repertoires from subjects exposed to, actively infected with, or recovered from COVID-19 were included in the dataset. The repertoires were made available in a free public database intended to serve as a resource for research on the immune response to SARS-CoV-2. Samples were obtained from the ongoing ImmuneRACE study (first 160 participants) and from 950 to 1,500 subjects provided by 6 global collaborators. A de-identified subject ID, COVID-19 status, age in years and sex were almost always included in the sample metadata. Where HLA class I and class II types were available, the types were taken from metadata supplied by the sample provider, not from assay-based typing. What the study reported, not specific to this receptor: The amount of clinical and demographic metadata varied by source and participant and was provided uncurated.

TCRbeta CDR3 regions were amplified from genomic DNA by means of the immunoSEQ Assay, a bias-controlled multiplex PCR. Under the source paper's analysis protocol: Within the assay, amplification of reference gene primers was used to estimate how many nucleated cells each sample contained. To quantify the absolute abundance of each unique TCRbeta CDR3 rearrangement, sequence reads were collapsed and filtered. For each sample, productive Simpson clonality was calculated as the square root of Simpson's diversity index across productive rearrangements. TCRdb carries this immuneACCESS record with in-frame sequences only. Its versions omit some clonotypes, under half of them owing to an unresolved V gene in the studies checked, with the rest unexplained. That table gives V, J and clone size, and the DNA gave D and trimming. The sample table holds about 260,000 clones, of which under 95% were seen once. About 3% of the sample goes to the ten largest clones.

About this clone: The antigen it binds to is not known. No qualities accompany the bases; no much larger clone lies one base away.

Participants in the prospective study were aged roughly 18 to 89 years, lived in 24 United States geographic areas, and enrolled through a virtual design. In the prospective study, cohorts were assigned on the basis of participant-reported clinical history obtained from a screening survey and a study questionnaire. Exposed participants had been in contact, within 2 weeks of entering the study, with a person who had a PCR-confirmed or clinician-diagnosed case of COVID-19. In the prospective study, whole blood, serum and a nasopharyngeal or oropharyngeal swab were collected from each participant by mobile phlebotomists. Over a roughly 2-month period, participants in the prospective study had the option of providing additional blood draws and questionnaires. Prospective study blood samples were shipped either frozen or at room temperature before DNA extraction. V is shortened by 7 bases, J by 6 bases, and the region joining them spans 24 bases. Reading the germline V gene gives CDR1 LGHNA and CDR2 YNFKEQ. From the cysteine up to the phenylalanine, the CDR3 has a length of 16 residues. The read is trimmed to its CDR3 DNA, 48 bases read in frame from base 1.

Recombination joined TRBV4-2 with TRBJ1-2; the D gene is possibly TRBD1, with 6 bases matching. The sequencing sample was made of PBMCs or T cells enriched from blood (not recorded which). The receptor's source is a man aged 40-49 years who had been exposed to COVID-19. The DNA sequence is as follows: TGTGCCAGCACCATTGGAGGCACAGGGAATGTGAATGGCTACACCTTC. This codes for CASTIGGTGNVNGYTF.